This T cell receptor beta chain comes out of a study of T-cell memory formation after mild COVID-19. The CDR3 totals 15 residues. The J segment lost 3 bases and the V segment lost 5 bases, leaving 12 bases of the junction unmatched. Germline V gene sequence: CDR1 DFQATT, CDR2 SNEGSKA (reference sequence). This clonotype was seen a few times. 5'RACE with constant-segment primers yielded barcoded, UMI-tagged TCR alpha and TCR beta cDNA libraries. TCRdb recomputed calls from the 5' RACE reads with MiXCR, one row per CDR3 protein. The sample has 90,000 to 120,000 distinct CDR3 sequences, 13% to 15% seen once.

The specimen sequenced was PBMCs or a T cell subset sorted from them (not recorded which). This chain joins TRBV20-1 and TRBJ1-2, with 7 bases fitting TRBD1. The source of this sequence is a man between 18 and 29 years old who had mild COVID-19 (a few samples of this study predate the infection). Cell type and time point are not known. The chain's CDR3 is CSARDRDSGHYGYTF. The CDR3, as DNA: TGCAGTGCTCGGGACCGGGACAGCGGGCACTATGGCTACACCTTC.